One sample yielded the 4 T cell receptor beta chains listed below, sequenced in a study of T cell changes during pregnancy in multiple sclerosis. Clones were read by immunoSEQ multiplex PCR, and TCRdb kept only the in-frame ones, dropping some. Of about 63,000 clones listed, approximately 94% are singletons. The sequences come from CD8+ T cells from peripheral blood mononuclear cells, collected in the second trimester of pregnancy. Source of these receptors: a female donor with multiple sclerosis, enrolled in a pregnancy study.

V gene TRBV18 combines with J gene TRBJ2-1; 11 bases fit TRBD2. This CDR3 contains 16 residues. CDR1 and CDR2 (germline): KGHSH, LQKENI. Trimming cost V 4 bases and J 0 bases; bases outside gene matches: 2. This CDR3 is CASSHTSGSSYNEQFF. In DNA, the CDR3 is TGTGCCAGCTCACATACTAGCGGGAGCTCCTACAATGAGCAGTTCTTC.

The genes are TRBV9 and TRBJ2-7; 9 bases are shared with TRBD2. The V and J ends lost 4 bases and 2 bases, in that order; junction bases with no gene match: 7. The CDR3 loop spans 15 amino acids. Germline CDR1 is SGDLS and CDR2 is YYNGEE. The CDR3 loop is CASSTGTSQAYEQYF. The CDR3 region has the DNA TGTGCCAGCAGCACCGGGACTAGCCAAGCCTACGAGCAGTACTTC.

This sequence joins TRBV27 and TRBJ2-1; TRBD2 aligns across 15 bases. Germline V gene data show CDR1 as MNHEY and CDR2 as SMNVEV (reference sequence). The CDR3 sequence is 15 residues long. J was trimmed by 7 bases and V by 6 bases; bases with no gene match: 4. The CDR3 loop is CASSPGTSGRNEQFF. For the CDR3, the DNA is TGTGCCAGCAGCCCCGGGACTAGCGGGAGGAATGAGCAGTTCTTC.

The chain joins TRBV5-1 to TRBJ2-1, with TRBD2 identical over 8 bases. V lost 2 bases to trimming and J lost 0 bases; unmatched junction nucleotides: 4. Germline-derived CDR1 and CDR2 are SGHRS and YFSETQ. The CDR3 extends over 16 amino acids. Written as DNA, the CDR3 is TGCGCCAGCAGCTTAACAAGCGGGAGCTCCTACAATGAGCAGTTCTTC. As protein: CASSLTSGSSYNEQFF.